The source of this T cell receptor beta chain is a study of early T cells in non-severe SARS-CoV-2 infection. Study-level background: The chains were unpaired, and the sequenced material was bulk RNA from unsorted whole blood.

After removal of 2 bases from V and 11 bases from J, the junction contained 7 bases not matched to a gene. Germline V gives CDR1 MNHEY, CDR2 SMNVEV (reference sequence). The CDR3 has 14 residues. Details on this clonotype: Its antigen remains unidentified.

Separate cDNA molecules each had unique molecular identifiers attached to them. TCRdb called the 5' RACE reads again in MiXCR, with one record for every CDR3 protein. In the table there are about 58,000 distinct CDR3 sequences, 9.5% to 15% of which are singletons. Study-wide results and caveats: Using VDJdb, the matching emphasized anti-spike CD8 responses while missing private and CD4 specificities.

V usage is TRBV27 and J usage is TRBJ1-4, with 8 bases matching TRBD1. This TCR was recovered from an adult who was a healthcare worker with PCR-confirmed SARS-CoV-2 infection or an uninfected control (not recorded which). Sequenced material: whole blood. The CDR3 sequence is CASSLKTGEAKLFF. CDR3 in DNA: TGTGCCAGCAGTTTAAAGACAGGGGAGGCGAAACTGTTTTTT.